This section outlines one TCR beta chain sequence together with its context. Its target is not known. Each of the donors was a healthy bone marrow donor. The data belong to a study of cytomegalovirus exposure and HLA in healthy donors. At the level of the study: Earlier, almost 120 million unique TCR beta sequences were recovered from roughly 200 million T cells by an analysis. Whole-study findings and limits: There was a cluster of highly shared sequence variants that was likely a sequencing artifact. It was about 150 TCR beta chains that were listed as cytomegalovirus-associated.

Germline CDR1 is SQVTM and CDR2 is ANQGSEA. The V and J ends lost 5 bases and 1 base, in that order; junction bases with no gene match: 4. The CDR3 extends over 14 amino acids. This PCR relied on a set of 60 Vbeta primers and 13 Jbeta primers. Data came from immunoSEQ multiplex PCR; TCRdb stores just in-frame clones and leaves some out. The table shows 100,000 to 150,000 clones, with roughly 80% occurring only once. This clonotype was sampled from a man aged 25-45 years in good health and CMV-seropositive. Input material: PBMCs. The V and J genes are TRBV29-1 and TRBJ2-2; 7 nucleotides align to TRBD1. The CDR3: CSVTGARNTGELFF. CDR3 bases: TGCAGCGTTACAGGGGCGCGGAACACCGGGGAGCTGTTTTTT.